These 25 T cell receptor beta chains were sequenced from one sample in a study of technical replicates of blood from a handful of donors. Assay: immunoSEQ multiplex PCR; the TCRdb copy retains only in-frame clones and omits some. The data show some 77,000 clones, around 96% seen once. Material for sequencing was T cells isolated from PBMCs. Every receptor here comes from a human donor in good health.

The V and J genes are TRBV27 and TRBJ2-2, with a possible D match to TRBD2 (6 bases). The V gene's germline CDR1 is MNHEY and CDR2 SMNVEV (reference sequence). This CDR3 has 17 amino acids. Trimming removed 6 bases from V and 3 bases from J, with 20 bases in between. The CDR3 DNA follows: TGTGCCAGCAGCGCCCACGGGGGTAGGAGGTACACCGGGGAGCTGTTTTTT. It translates to CASSAHGGRRYTGELFF.

This chain joins TRBV27 and TRBJ1-5, with 10 positions matching TRBD1. The CDR3 contains 15 residues. The J segment lost 8 bases and the V segment lost 3 bases, leaving 7 bases of the junction unmatched. CDR1 MNHEY and CDR2 SMNVEV come from the germline V gene (reference sequence). CDR3 residues: CASSLTGGALEPQHF. As DNA, the CDR3 is TGTGCCAGCAGTTTGACAGGGGGCGCGTTGGAGCCCCAGCATTTT.

This chain links TRBV7-2 with TRBJ1-5; 7 nucleotides line up with TRBD1. The CDR3 sequence is 14 residues long. The V segment lost 4 bases and the J segment 6 bases; nucleotides outside the gene matches: 6. The germline V gene has CDR1 SGHTA and CDR2 FQGNSA. CDR3 protein: CASSSGTEPQPQHF. The DNA for the CDR3 is TGTGCCAGCAGCTCCGGGACAGAACCTCAGCCCCAGCATTTT.

This chain joins TRBV6-1 and TRBJ1-3; D remains ambiguous. Per germline, CDR1 MNHNS and CDR2 SASEGT. The CDR3 runs 15 residues. The V end was cut by 1 base, the J end by 0 bases, with 7 bases between. The CDR3 protein is CASSEGHYSGNTIYF. The CDR3 coding sequence is TGTGCCAGCAGTGAAGGACATTACTCTGGAAACACCATATATTTT.

V and J are TRBV11-2 and TRBJ1-1; 7 nucleotides match TRBD1. V was clipped by 1 base and J by 1 base; unmatched bases: 0. Germline CDR1 SGHAT, CDR2 FQNNGV. This CDR3 contains 14 residues. Here the CDR3 reads CASSLGTGNTEAFF. The DNA of the CDR3 is TGTGCCAGCAGCTTAGGGACAGGGAACACTGAAGCTTTCTTT.

This chain joins TRBV23-1 and TRBJ1-2, with D perhaps matching TRBD1 (5 bases). TRBV23-1 is identified as an open reading frame with a role that is uncertain. The CDR3 has 14 residues. The V and J ends lost 1 base and 6 bases respectively, with 12 bases between them. For the CDR3, the DNA is TGCGCCAGCAGTCAATATTTTCGGGGGAATGGCTACACCTTC. It yields the protein CASSQYFRGNGYTF.

The rearrangement links TRBV9 to TRBJ1-1; TRBD1 is a possible D gene (5 bases). This CDR3 has 13 amino acids. Germline V gives CDR1 SGDLS, CDR2 YYNGEE. Trimming pared 4 bases from V and 1 base from J, leaving 8 bases between. The CDR3 protein is CASSSDRNTEAFF. DNA of the CDR3: TGTGCCAGCAGCAGTGACAGGAACACTGAAGCTTTCTTT.

The rearrangement uses TRBV11-1 and TRBJ1-2; 7 nucleotides align to TRBD1. V shed 6 bases and J 4 bases; nucleotides not matched to a gene: 8. This CDR3 has 14 residues. Germline V CDR1 and CDR2: SGHAT, FQDESV (reference sequence). CDR3 coding DNA: TGTGCCAGCAGTCGTACCGGGACAGTCTATGGCTACACCTTC. This translates into CASSRTGTVYGYTF.

This clone was seen a few times. V gene TRBV27 combines with J gene TRBJ1-2; tentatively, D is TRBD1 (6 bases). Deletions cut 5 bases from V and 2 bases from J, with 6 bases between. The CDR3 runs to 12 residues. Germline CDR1 reads MNHEY; CDR2 reads SMNVEV (reference sequence). The CDR3 loop reads CASSTGNYGYTF. In DNA form, the CDR3 reads TGTGCCAGCAGTACAGGGAACTATGGCTACACCTTC.

The chain is built from TRBV7-9 and TRBJ2-3; possible D gene TRBD2, 5 bases. Germline V CDR1 and CDR2: SEHNR, FQNEAQ (reference sequence). V shed 5 bases and J shed 6 bases, with 21 bases lying between them. The CDR3 spans 16 residues. CDR3 in DNA: TGTGCCAGCAGCAGAGAGCGAGCGGCACCGGGGGATACGCAGTATTTT. Protein: CASSRERAAPGDTQYF.

V is TRBV7-9 and J is TRBJ2-7; a weak D match, TRBD1 (5 bases). This CDR3 contains 16 residues. V dropped 5 bases and J dropped 2 bases, with 19 bases sitting between them. Germline CDR1 is SEHNR and CDR2 is FQNEAQ (reference sequence). The CDR3: CASSTTITGSAYEQYF. CDR3 coding DNA: TGTGCCAGCAGCACTACAATAACAGGTTCAGCCTACGAGCAGTACTTC.

V is TRBV5-1 and J is TRBJ1-4; TRBD1 aligns across 7 bases. CDR1 and CDR2 (germline): SGHRS, YFSETQ. The CDR3 has 13 residues. Trimming took 4 bases from V and 8 from J; bases not matched to a gene: 5. This chain's CDR3 is CASSPGDREKLFF. DNA for the CDR3: TGCGCCAGCAGCCCAGGGGACAGAGAAAAACTGTTTTTT.

The chain recombines TRBV19 with TRBJ1-1, with a tentative D call TRBD1 (5 bases). CDR1 and CDR2 (germline): LNHDA, SQIVND (reference sequence). Trimming took off 6 bases at V and 0 bases at J, with 8 bases between the two ends. This CDR3 spans 13 amino acids. CDR3 sequence: CASSAGLNTEAFF. The CDR3 DNA reads as TGTGCCAGTAGCGCGGGGCTGAACACTGAAGCTTTCTTT.

CDR3 sequence: CASSFTGEETQYF. Written as DNA, the CDR3 is TGTGCCAGCAGCTTTACAGGGGAAGAGACCCAGTACTTC. The chain has TRBV5-4 and TRBJ2-5; TRBD1 aligns across 7 bases. The length of the CDR3 is 13 residues. Germline CDR1 and CDR2: SGHNT and YYREEE (reference sequence). The V gene end was trimmed by 2 bases and the J gene end by 3 bases; junction bases not matched to a gene: 1.

V gene TRBV6-5 combines with J gene TRBJ2-5; 9 bases match TRBD1. The CDR3 is 14 amino acids. Germline CDR1 MNHEY, CDR2 SVGAGI. J was trimmed by 5 bases and V by 2 bases; bases with no gene match: 3. The CDR3 bases are TGTGCCAGCAGTTACGTAGGGACAGGGGAGACCCAGTACTTC. This sequence encodes CASSYVGTGETQYF.

The chain recombines TRBV5-1 with TRBJ2-1, with TRBD1 identical over 7 bases. The CDR3 is made up of 17 amino acids. V lost 1 base to trimming and J lost 5 bases; unmatched junction nucleotides: 12. Germline V lookup: CDR1 SGHRS, CDR2 YFSETQ. The CDR3 reads CASSLTGVSSRNNEQFF. Written as DNA, the CDR3 is TGCGCCAGCAGCTTGACAGGGGTAAGCAGTAGGAACAATGAGCAGTTCTTC.

This clone was recorded once. The chain links TRBV19 to TRBJ2-7; 7 positions agree with TRBD2. Germline assignment: CDR1 LNHDA and CDR2 SQIVND (reference sequence). After removal of 3 bases from V and 2 bases from J, the junction contained 7 bases not matched to a gene. This CDR3 contains 15 residues. The CDR3 here is CASSMGRGGTYEQYF. As DNA, the CDR3 is TGTGCCAGTAGTATGGGGAGGGGAGGCACCTACGAGCAGTACTTC.

This clone was seen only once. The J gene is TRBJ2-7, the V gene TRBV5-1, with TRBD2 matching 12 bases. Per the germline V gene, CDR1 is SGHRS and CDR2 is YFSETQ. V dropped 3 bases and J dropped 2; count of bases not matched to a gene: 3. The CDR3 totals 15 residues. The CDR3 bases are TGCGCCAGCAGCTGGACTAGCGGGAAGACCTACGAGCAGTACTTC. Translated: CASSWTSGKTYEQYF.

In nucleotides, the CDR3 is TGTGCCATCAGGAGGACTAGCGGGAGTAGCTCCTACAATGAGCAGTTCTTC. Translating gives CAIRRTSGSSSYNEQFF. The chain joins TRBV10-3 to TRBJ2-1; 13 nucleotides match TRBD2. Trimming removed 6 bases from V and 0 bases from J; junction bases left unmatched: 5. CDR3 length: 17 residues. Per the germline V gene, CDR1 is ENHRY and CDR2 is SYGVKD.

This chain connects TRBV30 to TRBJ1-4, with D maybe TRBD1 (5 bases). The CDR3 length is 12 residues. V gave up 5 bases and J gave up 8 bases, with 12 bases separating them. The germline V gene has CDR1 GTSNPN and CDR2 SVGIG (reference sequence). CDR3 nucleotides: TGTGCCTGGGACAGTACTCCCGAAAAACTGTTTTTT. Translated: CAWDSTPEKLFF. The variable domain in full, completed from reference TRBV30 and TRBJ1-4, reads SQTIHQWPATLVQPVGSPLSLECTVEGTSNPNLYWYRQAAGRGLQLLFYSVGIGQISSEVPQNLSASRPQDRQFILSSKKLLLSDSGFYLCAWDSTPEKLFFGSGTQLSVL.

The chain recombines TRBV29-1 with TRBJ2-1; 12 bases align to TRBD2. CDR1 and CDR2 from the germline V gene are SQVTM and ANQGSEA. With V trimmed by 2 bases and J by 4 bases, 9 bases remained unmatched. This CDR3 comprises 17 residues. The CDR3 spells CSVEKLASGRAYNEQFF. The CDR3 nucleotides are TGCAGCGTTGAAAAACTGGCTAGCGGGAGGGCTTACAATGAGCAGTTCTTC.

The J gene is TRBJ2-1, the V gene TRBV6-5, with 11 bases that match TRBD2. V was pared by 5 bases and J by 4 bases, with 4 bases of the junction left unmatched. The CDR3 runs 15 residues. CDR1 and CDR2 from the germline V gene are MNHEY and SVGAGI. The CDR3 reads CASSQTSGRYNEQFF. CDR3 coding DNA: TGTGCCAGCAGTCAAACTAGCGGGAGATACAATGAGCAGTTCTTC.

The gene calls are TRBV5-1 and TRBJ2-7; TRBD1 aligns across 9 bases. With V trimmed by 1 base and J by 7 bases, 9 bases remained unmatched. CDR1 is SGHRS, CDR2 YFSETQ, per germline. The CDR3 is 15 amino acids. The CDR3 DNA sequence: TGCGCCAGCAGCTTGTTGGACAGGGGAGTGGGGGAGCAGTACTTC. Its translation: CASSLLDRGVGEQYF.

This chain uses TRBV6-5 with TRBJ2-2; D not resolved. CDR1 and CDR2 (germline): MNHEY, SVGAGI. The CDR3 loop spans 15 amino acids. Trimming pared 0 bases from V and 3 bases from J, leaving 8 bases between. CDR3 DNA: TGTGCCAGCAGTTACTCGGAGACCTACACCGGGGAGCTGTTTTTT. Translation gives CASSYSETYTGELFF.

This clone was seen once. The V and J genes are TRBV9 and TRBJ2-6; D gene unclear. This CDR3 region has 15 residues. With 0 bases removed from V and 0 bases from J, the gap between germline ends came to 4 bases. Per germline, CDR1 SGDLS and CDR2 YYNGEE. This chain's CDR3 is CASSVVDSGANVLTF. The CDR3 region has the DNA TGTGCCAGCAGCGTAGTAGACTCTGGGGCCAACGTCCTGACTTTC.